This TCR beta chain was captured in a study of preoperative IRX-2 immunotherapy in early breast cancer. The CDR3 has 15 residues. Per the germline V gene, CDR1 is MNHGY and CDR2 is SAAAGT. V shed 5 bases and J 3 bases; nucleotides not matched to a gene: 4. Treatment here: preoperative locoregional IRX-2 cytokine immunotherapy. This phase Ib study tested locoregional IRX-2 cytokine immunotherapy given before surgery. Profiling relied on immunoSEQ multiplex PCR, and the TCRdb table lists in-frame clones only, not all of them. Of roughly 40,000 clones in the sample, 60% to 85% are singletons; the top ten hold over 1%.

Material: tumor tissue, obtained after IRX-2 immunotherapy. J is TRBJ2-1 and V is TRBV6-8; TRBD1 matches at 10 bases. This TCR derives from a human donor with breast cancer. CDR3 protein: CASSVGTGVYNEQFF. CDR3 DNA: TGTGCCAGCAGTGTAGGGACAGGGGTCTACAATGAGCAGTTCTTC.